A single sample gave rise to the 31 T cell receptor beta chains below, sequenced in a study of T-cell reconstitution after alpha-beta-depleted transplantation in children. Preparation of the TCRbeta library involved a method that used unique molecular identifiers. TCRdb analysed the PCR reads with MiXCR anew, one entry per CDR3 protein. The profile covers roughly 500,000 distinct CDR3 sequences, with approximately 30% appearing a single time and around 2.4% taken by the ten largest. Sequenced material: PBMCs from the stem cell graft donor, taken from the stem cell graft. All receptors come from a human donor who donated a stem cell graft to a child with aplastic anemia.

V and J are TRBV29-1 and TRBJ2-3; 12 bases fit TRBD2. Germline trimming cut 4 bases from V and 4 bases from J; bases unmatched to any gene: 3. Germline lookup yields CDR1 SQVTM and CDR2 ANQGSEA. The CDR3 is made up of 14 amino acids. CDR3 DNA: TGCAGCGTTGGGACTAGCGGGATCGCAGATACGCAGTATTTT. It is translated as CSVGTSGIADTQYF.

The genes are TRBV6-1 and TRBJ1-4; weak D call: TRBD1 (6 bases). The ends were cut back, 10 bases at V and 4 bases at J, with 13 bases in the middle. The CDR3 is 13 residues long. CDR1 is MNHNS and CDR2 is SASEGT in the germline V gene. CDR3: CATNRQDNEKLFF. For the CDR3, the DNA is TGTGCCACCAACCGACAGGATAATGAAAAACTGTTTTTT.

In DNA, the CDR3 is TGTGCCAGCAGTTGGCCAACTAGTGTTGTTGAGGATGAGCAGTTCTTC. Its protein product is CASSWPTSVVEDEQFF. The chain employs TRBV28 and TRBJ2-1, with D maybe TRBD2 (5 bases). V was trimmed by 4 bases and J by 8 bases, leaving 21 bases between them. CDR1 and CDR2 (germline): MDHEN, SYDVKM. This CDR3 is built from 16 residues.

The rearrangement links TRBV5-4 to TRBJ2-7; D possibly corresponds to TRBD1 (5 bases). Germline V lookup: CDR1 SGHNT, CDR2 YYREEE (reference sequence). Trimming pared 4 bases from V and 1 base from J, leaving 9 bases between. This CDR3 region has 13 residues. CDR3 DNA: TGTGCCAGCAGCACGCAGGGATCCTACGAGCAGTACTTC. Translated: CASSTQGSYEQYF.

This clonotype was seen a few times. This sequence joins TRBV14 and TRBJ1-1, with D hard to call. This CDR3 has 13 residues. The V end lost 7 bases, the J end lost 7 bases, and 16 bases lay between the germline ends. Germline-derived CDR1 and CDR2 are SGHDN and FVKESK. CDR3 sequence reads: CASNPPCTFEAFF. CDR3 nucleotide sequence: TGTGCCAGCAACCCCCCATGCACCTTTGAAGCTTTCTTT.

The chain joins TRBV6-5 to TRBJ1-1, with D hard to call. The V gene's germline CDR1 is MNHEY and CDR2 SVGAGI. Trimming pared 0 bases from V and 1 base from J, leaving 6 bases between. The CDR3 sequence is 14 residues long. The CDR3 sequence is CASSYSLRNTEAFF. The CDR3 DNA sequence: TGTGCCAGCAGTTACTCGTTACGGAACACTGAAGCTTTCTTT.

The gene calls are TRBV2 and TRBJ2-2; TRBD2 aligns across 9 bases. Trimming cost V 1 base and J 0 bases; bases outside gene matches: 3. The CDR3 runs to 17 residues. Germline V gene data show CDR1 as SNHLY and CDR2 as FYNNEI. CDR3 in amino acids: CASSEGLAGPNTGELFF. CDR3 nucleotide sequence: TGTGCCAGCAGTGAAGGCCTAGCGGGACCGAACACCGGGGAGCTGTTTTTT.

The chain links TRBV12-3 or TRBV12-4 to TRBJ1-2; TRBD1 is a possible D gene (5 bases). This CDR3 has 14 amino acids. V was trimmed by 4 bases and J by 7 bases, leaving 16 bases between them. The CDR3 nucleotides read TGTGCCAGCAGTTCCTATCAGGGAGGGTTTGGCTACACCTTC. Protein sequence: CASSSYQGGFGYTF.

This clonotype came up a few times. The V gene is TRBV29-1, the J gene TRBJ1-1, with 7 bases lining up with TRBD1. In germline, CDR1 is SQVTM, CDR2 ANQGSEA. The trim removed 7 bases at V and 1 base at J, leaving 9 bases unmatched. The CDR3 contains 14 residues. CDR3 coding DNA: TGCAGCGCGGGACAGTCCCCTGGGAACACTGAAGCTTTCTTT. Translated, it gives CSAGQSPGNTEAFF.

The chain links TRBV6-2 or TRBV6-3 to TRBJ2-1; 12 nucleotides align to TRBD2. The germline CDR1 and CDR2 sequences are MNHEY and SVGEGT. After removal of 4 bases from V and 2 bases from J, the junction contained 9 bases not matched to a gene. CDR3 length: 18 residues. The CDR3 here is CASSSWSPSGRAYNEQFF. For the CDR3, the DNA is TGTGCCAGCAGTTCCTGGTCCCCTAGCGGGAGGGCCTACAATGAGCAGTTCTTC.

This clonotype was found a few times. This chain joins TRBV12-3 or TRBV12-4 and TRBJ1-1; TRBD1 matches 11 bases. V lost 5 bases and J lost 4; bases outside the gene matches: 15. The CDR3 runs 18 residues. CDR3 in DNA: TGTGCCAGCAGTCTGTCTGGGGGGGACAGGGGGATTGGCACTGAAGCTTTCTTT. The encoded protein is CASSLSGGDRGIGTEAFF.

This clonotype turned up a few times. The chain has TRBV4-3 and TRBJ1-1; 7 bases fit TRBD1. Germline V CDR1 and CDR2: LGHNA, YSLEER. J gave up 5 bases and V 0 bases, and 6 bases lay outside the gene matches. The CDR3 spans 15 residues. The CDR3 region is CASSQDRGGKTEAFF. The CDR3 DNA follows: TGCGCCAGCAGCCAAGATAGAGGGGGCAAGACTGAAGCTTTCTTT.

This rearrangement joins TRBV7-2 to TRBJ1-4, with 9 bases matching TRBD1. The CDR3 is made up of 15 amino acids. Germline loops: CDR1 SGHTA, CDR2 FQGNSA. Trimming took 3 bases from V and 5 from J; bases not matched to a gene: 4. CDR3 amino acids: CASSLGTGPNEKLFF. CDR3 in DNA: TGTGCCAGCAGCTTGGGGACAGGGCCAAATGAAAAACTGTTTTTT.

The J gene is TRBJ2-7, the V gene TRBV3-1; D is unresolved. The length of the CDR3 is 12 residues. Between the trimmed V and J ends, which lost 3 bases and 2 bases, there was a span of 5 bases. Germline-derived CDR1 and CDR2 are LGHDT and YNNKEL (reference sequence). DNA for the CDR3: TGTGCCAGCAGCCAGGCAACCTACGAGCAGTACTTC. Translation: CASSQATYEQYF.

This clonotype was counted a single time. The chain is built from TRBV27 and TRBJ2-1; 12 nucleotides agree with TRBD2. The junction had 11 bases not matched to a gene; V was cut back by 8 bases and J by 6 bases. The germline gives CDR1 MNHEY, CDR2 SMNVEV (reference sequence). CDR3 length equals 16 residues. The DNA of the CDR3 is TGTGCCAGCGCTCGGCCGGGACTAGCGGGTAGCAATGAGCAGTTCTTC. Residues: CASARPGLAGSNEQFF.

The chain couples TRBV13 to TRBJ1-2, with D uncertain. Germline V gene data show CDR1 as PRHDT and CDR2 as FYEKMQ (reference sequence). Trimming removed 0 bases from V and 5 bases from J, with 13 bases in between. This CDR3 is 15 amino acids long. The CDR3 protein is CASSLGSGGAYGYTF. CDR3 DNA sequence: TGTGCCAGCAGCTTAGGCTCCGGCGGCGCTTATGGCTACACCTTC. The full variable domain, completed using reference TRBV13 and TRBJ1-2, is AAGVIQSPRHLIKEKRETATLKCYPIPRHDTVYWYQQGPGQDPQFLISFYEKMQSDKGSIPDRFSAQQFSDYHSELNMSSLELGDSALYFCASSLGSGGAYGYTFGSGTRLTVV.

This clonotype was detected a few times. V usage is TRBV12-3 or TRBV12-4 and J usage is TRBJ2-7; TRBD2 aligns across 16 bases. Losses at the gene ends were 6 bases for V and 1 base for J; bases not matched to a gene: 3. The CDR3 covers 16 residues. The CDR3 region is CASSPGLAGGSYEQYV. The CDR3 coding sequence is TGTGCCAGCAGCCCGGGACTAGCGGGAGGGTCCTACGAGCAGTACGTC.

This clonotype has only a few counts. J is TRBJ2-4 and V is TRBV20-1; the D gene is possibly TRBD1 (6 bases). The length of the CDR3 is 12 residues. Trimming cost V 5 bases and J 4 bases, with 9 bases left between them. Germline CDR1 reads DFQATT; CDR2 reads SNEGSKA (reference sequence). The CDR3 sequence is CSASGTKNIQYF. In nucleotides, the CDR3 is TGCAGTGCTTCCGGGACAAAAAACATTCAGTACTTC.

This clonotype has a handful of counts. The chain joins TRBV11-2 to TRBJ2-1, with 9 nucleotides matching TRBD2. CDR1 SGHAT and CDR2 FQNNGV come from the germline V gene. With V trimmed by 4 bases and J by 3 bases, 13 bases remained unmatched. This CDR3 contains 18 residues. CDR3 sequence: CASSWPAAGGTHYNEQFF. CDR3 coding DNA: TGTGCCAGCAGCTGGCCGGCGGCGGGAGGGACGCACTACAATGAGCAGTTCTTC.

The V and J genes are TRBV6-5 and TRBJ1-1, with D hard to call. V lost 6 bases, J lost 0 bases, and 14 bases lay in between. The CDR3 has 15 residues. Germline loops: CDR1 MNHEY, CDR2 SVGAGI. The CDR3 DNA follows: TGTGCCAGCAGCTTAAACTCGGCTTTGAACACTGAAGCTTTCTTT. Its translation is CASSLNSALNTEAFF.

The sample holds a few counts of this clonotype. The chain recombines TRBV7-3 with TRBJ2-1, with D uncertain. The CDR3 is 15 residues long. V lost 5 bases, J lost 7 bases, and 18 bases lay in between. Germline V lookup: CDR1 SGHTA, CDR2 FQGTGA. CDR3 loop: CASSPPGSAFNEQFF. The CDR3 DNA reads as TGTGCCAGCAGCCCTCCGGGCTCGGCCTTTAATGAGCAGTTCTTC.

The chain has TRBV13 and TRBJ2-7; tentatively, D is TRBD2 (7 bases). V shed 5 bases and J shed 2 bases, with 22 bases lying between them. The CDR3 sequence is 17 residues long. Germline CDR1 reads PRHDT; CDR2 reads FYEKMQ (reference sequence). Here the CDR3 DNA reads TGTGCCAGCAGCCGGCACGGGGGGCTAGCTGGTACCTACGAGCAGTACGTC. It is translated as CASSRHGGLAGTYEQYV.

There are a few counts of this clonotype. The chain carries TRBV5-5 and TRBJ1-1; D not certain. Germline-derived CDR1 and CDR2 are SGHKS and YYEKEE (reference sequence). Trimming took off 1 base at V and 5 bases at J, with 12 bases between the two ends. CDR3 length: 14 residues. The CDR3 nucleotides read TGTGCCAGCAGCTTGAGAGGCGGCATGACTGAAGCTTTCTTT. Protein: CASSLRGGMTEAFF.

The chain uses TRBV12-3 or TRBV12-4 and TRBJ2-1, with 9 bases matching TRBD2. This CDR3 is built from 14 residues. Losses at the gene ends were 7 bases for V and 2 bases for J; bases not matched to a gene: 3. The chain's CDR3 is CASKQREAYNEQFF. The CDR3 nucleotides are TGTGCCAGCAAACAGCGGGAGGCCTACAATGAGCAGTTCTTC.

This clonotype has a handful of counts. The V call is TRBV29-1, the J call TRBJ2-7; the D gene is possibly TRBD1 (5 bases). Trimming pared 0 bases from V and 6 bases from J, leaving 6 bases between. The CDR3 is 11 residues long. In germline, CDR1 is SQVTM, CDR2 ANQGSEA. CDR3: CSVEEGPEQYF. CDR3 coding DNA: TGCAGCGTTGAAGAGGGGCCCGAGCAGTACTTC.

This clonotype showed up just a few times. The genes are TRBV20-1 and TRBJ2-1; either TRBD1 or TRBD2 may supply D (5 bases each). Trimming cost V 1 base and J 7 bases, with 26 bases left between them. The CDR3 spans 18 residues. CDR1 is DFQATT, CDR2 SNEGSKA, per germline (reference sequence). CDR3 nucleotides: TGCAGTGCTAGAGCCTACACATCCGGGACCCTCACATGGAATGAGCAGTTCTTC. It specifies CSARAYTSGTLTWNEQFF.

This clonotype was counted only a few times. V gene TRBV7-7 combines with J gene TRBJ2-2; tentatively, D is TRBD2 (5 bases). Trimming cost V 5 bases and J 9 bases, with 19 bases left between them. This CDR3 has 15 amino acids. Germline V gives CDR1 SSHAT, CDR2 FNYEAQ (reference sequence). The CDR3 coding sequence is TGTGCCAGCAGCCCTAATTCCGGCTGGGAGAGGGAGCTGTTTTTT. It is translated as CASSPNSGWERELFF.

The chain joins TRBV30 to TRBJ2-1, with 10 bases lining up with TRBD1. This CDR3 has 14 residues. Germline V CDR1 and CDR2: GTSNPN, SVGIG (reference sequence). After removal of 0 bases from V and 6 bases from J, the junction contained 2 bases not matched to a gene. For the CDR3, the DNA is TGTGCCTGGAGTGTAGGGACAGGGGCCAATGAGCAGTTCTTC. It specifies CAWSVGTGANEQFF.

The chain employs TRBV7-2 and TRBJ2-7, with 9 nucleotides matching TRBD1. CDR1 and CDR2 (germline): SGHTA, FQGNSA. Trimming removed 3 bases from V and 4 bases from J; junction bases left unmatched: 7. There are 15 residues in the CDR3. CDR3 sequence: CASSLLQGAIYEQYF. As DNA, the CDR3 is TGTGCCAGCAGCTTGCTACAGGGGGCGATTTACGAGCAGTACTTC.

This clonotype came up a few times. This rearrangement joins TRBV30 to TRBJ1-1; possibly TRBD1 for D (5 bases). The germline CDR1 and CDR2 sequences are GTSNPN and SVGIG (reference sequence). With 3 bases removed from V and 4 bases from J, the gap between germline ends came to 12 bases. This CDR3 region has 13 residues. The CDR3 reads CAWRWGGLTEAFF. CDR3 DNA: TGTGCCTGGAGGTGGGGGGGACTCACTGAAGCTTTCTTT. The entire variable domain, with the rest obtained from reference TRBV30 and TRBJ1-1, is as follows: SQTIHQWPATLVQPVGSPLSLECTVEGTSNPNLYWYRQAAGRGLQLLFYSVGIGQISSEVPQNLSASRPQDRQFILSSKKLLLSDSGFYLCAWRWGGLTEAFFGQGTRLTVV.

As DNA, the CDR3 is TGTGCCAGCTCACCAGGGCGAAATACGCAGTATTTT. Its translation: CASSPGRNTQYF. J is TRBJ2-3 and V is TRBV18; D ambiguous. The CDR3 sequence is 12 residues long. Trimming removed 2 bases at V and 7 bases at J, with 7 bases between. Per germline, CDR1 KGHSH and CDR2 LQKENI.